A selection of T cell receptor beta chains follows, all from one sample in a study of Graves' ophthalmopathy and Graves' hyperthyroidism. In TCRdb, the multiplex PCR reads were re-called with MiXCR into one record per CDR3 protein. The sample carries hundreds of thousands of distinct CDR3 sequences, approximately 39% recorded once. Sequencing was performed on peripheral blood. All receptors come from an adult man with Graves' ophthalmopathy. CDR3s include the opening cysteine and the closing phenylalanine or tryptophan. A D gene is named only where the DNA matches it firmly. For some rows the clone size is stated as once, few or many, or as a class when expanded; others skip it.

size	V	J	D	DNA	CDR3
-	TRBV7-8	TRBJ2-6	TRBD1	TGTGCCAGCAGCGGAGGGGACAGGATATTCGCCAACGTCCTGACTTTC	CASSGGDRIFANVLTF
-	TRBV2	TRBJ2-7	TRBD1	TGTGCCTGGGGCTACCCGGGACAGGGGGCCTACGAGCAGTACTTC	CAWGYPGQGAYEQYF
-	TRBV7-6	TRBJ2-1	-	TGTGCCAGCAGCCCAACCGGACGGACAAGCTCCTACAATGAGCAGTTCTTC	CASSPTGRTSSYNEQFF
many	TRBV5-1	TRBJ2-7	-	TGCGCCAGCAGCCCACGGGACACCGACGAGCAGTACTTC	CASSPRDTDEQYF
few	TRBV10-3	TRBJ1-2	-	TGTGCCATCAGTGAGTCCCGGAGTTATGGCTACACCTTC	CAISESRSYGYTF
many	TRBV5-1	TRBJ2-5	-	TGCGCCAGCAGCTTGGGACAGGATCCAGAGACCCAGTACTTC	CASSLGQDPETQYF
-	TRBV12-3/TRBV12-4	TRBJ1-4	-	TGTGCCAGCAGTTTAATCCAAGTCAAGGGGTTTGGTGATGAAAAACTGTTTTTT	CASSLIQVKGFGDEKLFF
-	TRBV10-3	TRBJ2-5	-	TGTGCCATCAGTGTTCAGGGACGCCAAGAGACCCAGTACTTC	CAISVQGRQETQYF
many	TRBV7-2	TRBJ1-1	-	TGTGCCAGCAGCCCCACGCGACCGATGAACACTGAAGCTTTCTTT	CASSPTRPMNTEAFF
many	TRBV10-3	TRBJ1-2	-	TGTGCCACCAGCGGCGTAGAGAACTATGGCTACACCTTC	CATSGVENYGYTF
many	TRBV12-3/TRBV12-4	TRBJ2-5	-	TGTGCCAGCGTGGGAGTTGAGGAGACCCAGTACTTC	CASVGVEETQYF
few	TRBV7-9	TRBJ2-2	-	TGTGCCAGCAGCTCCCAGATTAACACCGGGGAGCTGTTTTTT	CASSSQINTGELFF
many	TRBV4-3	TRBJ2-7	-	TGCGCCAGCAGCCAAGAGTCCGGCGAGCAGTACTTC	CASSQESGEQYF
-	TRBV7-8	TRBJ2-5	-	TGTGCCAGCTTGCGGCGGATGGGGGGCGAGACCCAGTACTTC	CASLRRMGGETQYF
many	TRBV19	TRBJ1-3	-	TGTGCCACTGAAGGAAGGATCTCTGGAAACACCATATATTTT	CATEGRISGNTIYF
-	TRBV7-6	TRBJ2-7	-	TGTGCCAGCAGCTCGGGCCTGTTGGGGGAGCAGTACTTC	CASSSGLLGEQYF
few	TRBV20-1	TRBJ2-7	TRBD2	TGCAGTGCTAGAGATCGGGGTAGCGGGAGATGGGAGCAGTACTTC	CSARDRGSGRWEQYF
many	TRBV14	TRBJ2-7	-	TGTGCCAGCAGCCATGTCACAGGGCCAAGCTCCTACGAGCAGTACTTC	CASSHVTGPSSYEQYF
-	TRBV4-3	TRBJ2-6	-	TGCGCCAGCAGCACCAACGTGGGGACTGGGGCCAACGTCCTGACTTTC	CASSTNVGTGANVLTF
few	TRBV7-9	TRBJ1-1	-	TGTGCCAGCAGCTTCGCCAGGGCTGCTTTCTTT	CASSFARAAFF
few	TRBV5-1	TRBJ2-6	TRBD1	TGCGCCAGCAGCTGGGGTACGACAGGGACGTTCACTGAAGCTTTC	CASSWGTTGTFTEAF
many	TRBV11-2	TRBJ1-1	-	TGTGCCAGCAGCTTTACTTATACTTCCCCTGAAGCTTTCTTT	CASSFTYTSPEAFF
-	TRBV7-9	TRBJ2-7	-	TGTGCCAGCAGCTCCTCGACAGGAGGCGACGAGCAGTACTTC	CASSSSTGGDEQYF
many	TRBV2	TRBJ1-2	-	TGTGCCAGCAGTGAGGTCCGGGCCTATGGCTACACCTTC	CASSEVRAYGYTF
-	TRBV20-1	TRBJ1-5	TRBD1	TGCAGTGCTTTATCAGGGACAGGGGGAGAGACCCAGCATTTT	CSALSGTGGETQHF
many	TRBV7-9	TRBJ1-2	-	TGTGCCAGCGGACTCCACAGCTCCTATGGCTACACCTTC	CASGLHSSYGYTF
few	TRBV11-2	TRBJ1-4	TRBD1	TGTGCCAGCAGCTTGGGGACAGGCCCCCGGGGTGAAAAACTGTTTTTT	CASSLGTGPRGEKLFF
many	TRBV6-1	TRBJ1-6	-	TGTGCCAGCAGTGGGGAGTCACCCCTCCACTTT	CASSGESPLHF
few	TRBV7-9	TRBJ1-1	TRBD1	TGTGCCAGCAGCTTGCCACCCTATACCCACCGACAGGGAGACACTGAAGCTTTCTTT	CASSLPPYTHRQGDTEAFF
few	TRBV20-1	TRBJ1-3	-	TGCAGTGCTAGACCGGGTGTAAGCTCTGGAAACACCATATATTTT	CSARPGVSSGNTIYF
many	TRBV2	TRBJ2-7	TRBD1	TGTGCCAGCAGTCAGGACAGGGTGGACTACGAGCAGTACTTC	CASSQDRVDYEQYF
many	TRBV18	TRBJ2-5	TRBD1	TGTGCCAGCTCATCCCGGGACAGGGGATGGGAGACCCAGTACTTC	CASSSRDRGWETQYF
-	TRBV7-2	TRBJ2-1	TRBD2	TGCGCCAGCAGCCAACAGGGACTAGCGGGACCCCTAGAGTACAATGAGCAGTTCTTC	CASSQQGLAGPLEYNEQFF
many	TRBV7-2	TRBJ1-1	-	TGTGCCAGCAGCTTCAGACAGACATTCACTGAAGCTTTCTTT	CASSFRQTFTEAFF
-	TRBV20-1	TRBJ2-7	TRBD1	TGCAGTGCTGGGACAGGGGAGCCCGAGCAGTACTTC	CSAGTGEPEQYF
-	TRBV2	TRBJ2-5	TRBD2	TGTGCCAGCAGAACCGGGACTAGCGGGATCCAAGAGACCCAGCACTTC	CASRTGTSGIQETQHF
-	TRBV10-3	TRBJ1-4	-	TGTGCCATCCGGGGCAATGAAAAACTGTTTTTT	CAIRGNEKLFF
-	TRBV2	TRBJ2-3	-	TGTGCCAGTAAGGATAACACAGATACGCAGTATTTT	CASKDNTDTQYF
-	TRBV25-1	TRBJ2-5	TRBD1	TGTGCCAGCAGTGCAACGACAGGGGACCAAGAGACCCAGTACTTC	CASSATTGDQETQYF
-	TRBV29-1	TRBJ2-3	-	TGCAGCGTGGCGGGACAATTCACAGATACGCAGTATTTT	CSVAGQFTDTQYF
many	TRBV14	TRBJ1-3	-	TGTGCCAGCAGCCGTAGACGGAGGCCGGCGAGCTCTGGAAACACCATATATTTT	CASSRRRRPASSGNTIYF
-	TRBV4-1	TRBJ1-5	TRBD1	TGCGCCAGCAGCCCGCACGGGACAGGGGGTCAGCCCCAGCATTTT	CASSPHGTGGQPQHF